The entry below gives a single TCR beta chain sequence along with its context. What it binds is not known. Measured with immunoSEQ multiplex PCR; TCRdb has only the in-frame clones, and not every one. The data hold 15,000 or so clones, with 75% to 85% observed a single time. The sample is drawn from a study of CD4 T cells in relation to SARS-CoV-2 and coronaviruses. Unexposed donor CD4+ T cells date from about 2011-2019, before the COVID-19 pandemic. Isolation of CD4+ T cells took place after roughly nine days in culture. Material: CD4+ T cells from PBMCs, cultured in vitro. The receptor's source is a human donor in good health.

CDR3 loop: CASSKGMNTEAFF. CDR3 sequence (DNA): TGTGCCAGCAGCAAGGGGATGAACACTGAAGCTTTCTTT. The chain links TRBV12-3 or TRBV12-4 to TRBJ1-1; TRBD1 might be the D (5 bases). Between the trimmed V and J ends, which lost 6 bases and 0 bases, there was a span of 8 bases. The CDR3 is 13 amino acids.